This T cell receptor beta chain was observed in a study of lung T cells in sarcoidosis with Löfgren's syndrome. This clonotype was seen ten or more times. Antigen: not known. The CDR3 is 13 residues long. V lost 6 bases and J 2 bases, leaving 12 bases between the germline ends. Germline V gene lookup returns CDR1 DFQATT and CDR2 SNEGSKA (reference sequence). Study outcomes and limitations: Versus controls, Löfgren's syndrome patients reportedly showed TRAV12-1 and TRBV2 as most expanded.

MiXCR, applied by TCRdb to the reads, yields one record per CDR3 protein. The profile shows 60,000 or so distinct CDR3 sequences, approximately 22% of them singletons. The sample comprised CD4+ T cells from PBMCs. The chain couples TRBV20-1 to TRBJ2-3, with D possibly matching TRBD2 (6 bases). This sequence was found in a human donor with sarcoidosis (Löfgren's syndrome or another form), or a control subject (not recorded which). The DNA for the CDR3 is TGCAGTGCACTAGCCGAAAACACAGATACGCAGTATTTT. Protein sequence: CSALAENTDTQYF.